This TCR beta chain was recovered during a study of blood T cell repertoires in COVID-19. Study background: The cDNA or gDNA used as material had been derived from T cells, B-cell-depleted T cells, or PBMCs.

Cohort 3 recovery required two negative PCRs, clearance, or symptom resolution. The method was immunoSEQ multiplex PCR; TCRdb's version includes in-frame clones alone and lacks a portion of them. This sample has some 170,000 clones, with more than 75% found just once. This CDR3 is 18 amino acids long. V shed 0 bases, J shed 5 bases, and the junction held 9 bases outside the gene matches. Per the germline V gene, CDR1 is SGHRS and CDR2 is YFSETQ. This sequence originates from a woman in her forties or fifties who had recovered from COVID-19. The V and J genes are TRBV5-1 and TRBJ2-2; 11 bases match TRBD2. Sequencing was carried out using PBMCs or T cells enriched from blood (not recorded which). As DNA, the CDR3 is TGCGCCAGCAGCTTGGGGACTACTAGCGGGAGATGGACCGGGGAGCTGTTTTTT. Protein sequence: CASSLGTTSGRWTGELFF.